Listed below are T cell receptor beta chains from one sample, sequenced in a study of shared clonotypes between healthy human individuals. The method was immunoSEQ multiplex PCR; TCRdb's version includes in-frame clones alone and lacks a portion of them. The repertoire holds about 2.5 million clones, with around 92% as singletons. Specimen: naive CD4+ T cells from PBMCs. Receptors were obtained from a man aged 18 to 30 in good health. Some clones in this sample may be carry-over from other donors' samples. CDR3s include the opening cysteine and the closing phenylalanine or tryptophan. A D gene is named only where the DNA matches it firmly. Clone sizes are given selectively: once, few, many, or a class where the clone is expanded.

CDR3 DNA: TGTGCCAGCAGCTTGCGTGGCCCGGACACTGAAGCTTTCTTT
CDR3 protein: CASSLRGPDTEAFF
J gene: TRBJ1-1
V gene: TRBV7-9
D gene: NA
clone size: NA

CDR3 DNA: TGTGCCAGCAGTTTATCATGGGGGGGGGCCGGTCAAGAGACCCAGTACTTC
CDR3 protein: CASSLSWGGAGQETQYF
J gene: TRBJ2-5
V gene: TRBV27
D gene: NA
clone size: NA

CDR3 DNA: TGCGCCAGCTCGCGGGTGACAGGAGAAAACTACGAGCAGTACTTC
CDR3 protein: CASSRVTGENYEQYF
J gene: TRBJ2-7
V gene: TRBV5-1
D gene: NA
clone size: NA

CDR3 DNA: TGTGCCAGCAGTCGACAAGACAGGGTAACTAACTATGGCTACACCTTC
CDR3 protein: CASSRQDRVTNYGYTF
J gene: TRBJ1-2
V gene: TRBV28
D gene: TRBD1
clone size: NA

CDR3 DNA: TGTGCCAGCAGTTCTATTATCCCGAGATTTGACAGAACGAACACTGAAGCTTTCTTT
CDR3 protein: CASSSIIPRFDRTNTEAFF
J gene: TRBJ1-1
V gene: TRBV27
D gene: NA
clone size: NA

CDR3 DNA: TGCGCCAGCAGCCTCTTTTTTCTAGATACGCAGTATTTT
CDR3 protein: CASSLFFLDTQYF
J gene: TRBJ2-3
V gene: TRBV5-1
D gene: NA
clone size: NA

CDR3 DNA: TGTGCCAGCCGACGGGACACCTCCTCTAATGAAAAACTGTTTTTT
CDR3 protein: CASRRDTSSNEKLFF
J gene: TRBJ1-4
V gene: TRBV6-5
D gene: NA
clone size: NA

CDR3 DNA: TGTGCCAGTCGTCAGGGTGATGGTAGCAATCAGCCCCAGCATTTT
CDR3 protein: CASRQGDGSNQPQHF
J gene: TRBJ1-5
V gene: TRBV19
D gene: NA
clone size: NA

CDR3 DNA: TGTGCCAGCAGCTCCGGGTACGGGAACTTTTACGAGCAGTACTTC
CDR3 protein: CASSSGYGNFYEQYF
J gene: TRBJ2-7
V gene: TRBV7-6
D gene: NA
clone size: NA

CDR3 DNA: TGTGCCAGCAGCCCGGGACAGCTACAAGAGACCCAGTACTTC
CDR3 protein: CASSPGQLQETQYF
J gene: TRBJ2-5
V gene: TRBV28
D gene: TRBD1
clone size: NA

CDR3 DNA: TGCGCCAGCCGGTTTAAGGGAAGCTCCTACAATGAGCAGTTCTTC
CDR3 protein: CASRFKGSSYNEQFF
J gene: TRBJ2-1
V gene: TRBV5-1
D gene: NA
clone size: once

CDR3 DNA: TGCGCCAGCAGTGAGGAACGGTCCAATCAGCCCCAGCATTTT
CDR3 protein: CASSEERSNQPQHF
J gene: TRBJ1-5
V gene: TRBV10-2
D gene: NA
clone size: few

CDR3 DNA: TGCGCCAGCAGCATATGGGACAGGGGAATCGCTGAAGCTTTCTTT
CDR3 protein: CASSIWDRGIAEAFF
J gene: TRBJ1-1
V gene: TRBV5-1
D gene: TRBD1
clone size: NA

CDR3 DNA: TGTGCCAGTACCCTAGGCGAGGGAGACTATGGCTACACCTTC
CDR3 protein: CASTLGEGDYGYTF
J gene: TRBJ1-2
V gene: TRBV19
D gene: NA
clone size: NA

CDR3 DNA: TGTGCCAGCAGTTTACTTGGTCGTCGGGCCGGTGGCTACACCTTC
CDR3 protein: CASSLLGRRAGGYTF
J gene: TRBJ1-2
V gene: TRBV27
D gene: NA
clone size: NA

CDR3 DNA: TGCGCCAGCAGCTTGATGGAGGCCTACAAGAACACTGAAGCTTTCTTT
CDR3 protein: CASSLMEAYKNTEAFF
J gene: TRBJ1-1
V gene: TRBV5-1
D gene: NA
clone size: NA

CDR3 DNA: TGTGCCAGTAGGGCCGGTGTTTGGGGAACCGGGGAGCTGTTTTTT
CDR3 protein: CASRAGVWGTGELFF
J gene: TRBJ2-2
V gene: TRBV19
D gene: NA
clone size: NA

CDR3 DNA: TGTGCCGGCAGGCCCCCGGCTACCTACGAGCAGTACTTC
CDR3 protein: CAGRPPATYEQYF
J gene: TRBJ2-7
V gene: TRBV30
D gene: NA
clone size: NA

CDR3 DNA: TGTGCCAGCAGCGTGAGCGGGATCGGGACAGATACGCAGTATTTT
CDR3 protein: CASSVSGIGTDTQYF
J gene: TRBJ2-3
V gene: TRBV9
D gene: TRBD2
clone size: NA

CDR3 DNA: TGTGCCTGGGGAACAGGGGGCGGCCAGTACTTC
CDR3 protein: CAWGTGGGQYF
J gene: TRBJ2-4
V gene: TRBV30
D gene: TRBD1
clone size: NA

CDR3 DNA: TGTGCCAGCAGCGGGAGAACTAGCGGGAGTACAGATACGCAGTATTTT
CDR3 protein: CASSGRTSGSTDTQYF
J gene: TRBJ2-3
V gene: TRBV5-6
D gene: TRBD2
clone size: NA

CDR3 DNA: TGTGCCAGCTCACCAATAGCCACCGGGGAGCTGTTTTTT
CDR3 protein: CASSPIATGELFF
J gene: TRBJ2-2
V gene: TRBV18
D gene: NA
clone size: NA

CDR3 DNA: TGTGCCAGCAGCTTCCAGGACAGGGTGGGCTATGGCTACACCTTC
CDR3 protein: CASSFQDRVGYGYTF
J gene: TRBJ1-2
V gene: TRBV6-6
D gene: TRBD1
clone size: NA

CDR3 DNA: TGTGCCAGCAGCCCTCAGGACAGGAAAGCTTTCTTT
CDR3 protein: CASSPQDRKAFF
J gene: TRBJ1-1
V gene: TRBV7-2
D gene: TRBD1
clone size: NA

CDR3 DNA: TGTGCCAGCAGCTGGGGCGGGACCCACACAGATACGCAGTATTTT
CDR3 protein: CASSWGGTHTDTQYF
J gene: TRBJ2-3
V gene: TRBV7-2
D gene: NA
clone size: once

CDR3 DNA: TGTGCCAGCAGCTTCGGGCGGGAGGCGAGGGAGCAGTACTTC
CDR3 protein: CASSFGREAREQYF
J gene: TRBJ2-7
V gene: TRBV7-2
D gene: TRBD2
clone size: NA

CDR3 DNA: TGTGCCAGCAGTTGGGGGACAGGACCCCAAGAGACCCAGTACTTC
CDR3 protein: CASSWGTGPQETQYF
J gene: TRBJ2-5
V gene: TRBV6-6
D gene: TRBD1
clone size: NA

CDR3 DNA: TGTGCCAGCAGTTACCGGACAGGGGGCTACGAGCAGTACTTC
CDR3 protein: CASSYRTGGYEQYF
J gene: TRBJ2-7
V gene: TRBV6-5
D gene: TRBD1
clone size: NA

CDR3 DNA: TGTGCCAGTAGTATTTGGCCGGGACAGGGGAACACCGGGGAGCTGTTTTTT
CDR3 protein: CASSIWPGQGNTGELFF
J gene: TRBJ2-2
V gene: TRBV19
D gene: TRBD1
clone size: NA

CDR3 DNA: TGTGCCAGCTCACCCTTGGGTCGGAACACTGAAGCTTTCTTT
CDR3 protein: CASSPLGRNTEAFF
J gene: TRBJ1-1
V gene: TRBV18
D gene: NA
clone size: few

CDR3 DNA: TGTGCCAGCAGCTTGGGCGGGCGCGGACTGTTTTTT
CDR3 protein: CASSLGGRGLFF
J gene: TRBJ1-4
V gene: TRBV5-6
D gene: NA
clone size: NA

CDR3 DNA: TGTGAGGTACGGAGCTCCTACGAGCAGTACTTC
CDR3 protein: CEVRSSYEQYF
J gene: TRBJ2-7
V gene: TRBV28
D gene: NA
clone size: NA

CDR3 DNA: TGTGCCAGCAGTGGTGGACAGCCTAAAAACAATCAGCCCCAGCATTTT
CDR3 protein: CASSGGQPKNNQPQHF
J gene: TRBJ1-5
V gene: TRBV6-1
D gene: NA
clone size: NA

CDR3 DNA: TGTGCCAGCAGGGTCGCTGGAGGTGGCTACACCTTC
CDR3 protein: CASRVAGGGYTF
J gene: TRBJ1-2
V gene: TRBV9
D gene: NA
clone size: once

CDR3 DNA: TGTGCCAGCAAGAGTCCGGGACTATTTGTATCCGGGGAGCTGTTTTTT
CDR3 protein: CASKSPGLFVSGELFF
J gene: TRBJ2-2
V gene: TRBV2
D gene: TRBD2
clone size: few

CDR3 DNA: TGTGCCAGCAGCTTCATAGGCCTCCAGGGCGAGCAGTACTTC
CDR3 protein: CASSFIGLQGEQYF
J gene: TRBJ2-7
V gene: TRBV7-2
D gene: NA
clone size: NA

CDR3 DNA: TGTGCCAGCACCGCCTCCCCTGGGATTCGAAACACCATATATTTT
CDR3 protein: CASTASPGIRNTIYF
J gene: TRBJ1-3
V gene: TRBV2
D gene: NA
clone size: few

CDR3 DNA: TGTGCCAGCAGTCCCTCCTCCCTACAGGGGAAAGGAAACACCATATATTTT
CDR3 protein: CASSPSSLQGKGNTIYF
J gene: TRBJ1-3
V gene: TRBV28
D gene: TRBD1
clone size: NA

CDR3 DNA: TGTGCCAGCAGTTTCCGACAGGGGAGCTTTGCTAATGAAAAACTGTTTTTT
CDR3 protein: CASSFRQGSFANEKLFF
J gene: TRBJ1-4
V gene: TRBV27
D gene: TRBD1
clone size: NA

CDR3 DNA: TGCGCCAGCAGCTTGGCTGTCGGCCGACTCTCTGGAAACACCATATATTTT
CDR3 protein: CASSLAVGRLSGNTIYF
J gene: TRBJ1-3
V gene: TRBV5-1
D gene: NA
clone size: NA

CDR3 DNA: TGTGCCAGCAGCTTAGAGGCGGGTCTCTCCTACGAGCAGTACTTC
CDR3 protein: CASSLEAGLSYEQYF
J gene: TRBJ2-7
V gene: TRBV7-2
D gene: NA
clone size: NA